This TCR beta chain was recovered during a study of PD-1 blockade in classical Hodgkin lymphoma. CDR3 length equals 11 residues. V shed 2 bases and J shed 11 bases, with 10 bases lying between them. Germline V gives CDR1 SGHRS, CDR2 YFSETQ. Sample time point: cycle 4 day 1 (C4D1), after more than five weeks of nivolumab. In every patient, relapse followed autologous stem cell transplantation, while exposure to brentuximab vedotin differed. Reported best responses ranged across complete response, partial response or progressive disease. Assay: immunoSEQ multiplex PCR; the TCRdb copy retains only in-frame clones and omits some. The sample carries roughly 50,000 clones, 86% recorded once. General study points: While CD8+ TCR diversity did not rise significantly by C4D1, CD4+ TCR diversity did. Patients with a complete response exhibited baseline diversity comparable to newly diagnosed patients. Reasons behind the repertoire differences stay unclear, perhaps disease activity or earlier therapy.

This clone turned up a few times. Its matching antigen is unknown. The sequence derives from a human donor with classical Hodgkin lymphoma. The material sequenced was peripheral blood mononuclear cells (PBMCs), taken before the fourth cycle of nivolumab. The V gene is TRBV5-1, the J gene TRBJ1-1, with D uncertain. The DNA for the CDR3 is TGCGCCAGCAGCTTCGGTACTGGGGCTTTCTTT. This encodes CASSFGTGAFF.